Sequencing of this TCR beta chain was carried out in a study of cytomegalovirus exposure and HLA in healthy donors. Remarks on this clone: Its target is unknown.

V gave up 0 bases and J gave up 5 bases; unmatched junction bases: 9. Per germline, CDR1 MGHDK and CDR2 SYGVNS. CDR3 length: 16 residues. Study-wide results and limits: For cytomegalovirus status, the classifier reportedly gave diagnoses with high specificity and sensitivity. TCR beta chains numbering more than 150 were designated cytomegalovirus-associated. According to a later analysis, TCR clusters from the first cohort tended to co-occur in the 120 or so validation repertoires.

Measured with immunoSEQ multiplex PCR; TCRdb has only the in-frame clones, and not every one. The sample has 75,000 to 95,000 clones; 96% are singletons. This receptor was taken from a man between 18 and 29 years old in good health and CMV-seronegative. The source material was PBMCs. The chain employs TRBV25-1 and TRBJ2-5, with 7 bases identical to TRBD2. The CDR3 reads CASSEYRGREVETQYF. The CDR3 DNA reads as TGTGCCAGCAGTGAATACAGAGGGAGGGAGGTCGAGACCCAGTACTTC.